This entry describes one T cell receptor beta chain. CD45RO-negative, CCR7-positively selected cells formed the naive CD8 fraction, excluding terminally differentiated effector memory CD45RA+ cells. Donors included only healthy HIV-negative adults lacking recent acute infections or vaccinations. Genomic DNA (from each subset) was split evenly across several immunoSEQ plates. Assay: immunoSEQ multiplex PCR; the TCRdb copy retains only in-frame clones and omits some. The data show roughly 2.1 million clones, about 92% seen once. The data originate from a study of shared clonotypes between healthy human individuals. Study at large: A few men and a couple of women, aged 18 to 49, were donors.

Germline V gene data show CDR1 as SQVTM and CDR2 as ANQGSEA. V was cut by 7 bases and J by 4 bases, with 16 bases left in between. This CDR3 region has 13 residues. Sequenced sample: naive CD8+ T cells from PBMCs. The chain is built from TRBV29-1 and TRBJ2-5; a possible D gene is TRBD1 (5 bases). The origin of this receptor is a man younger than 30 in good health. Some clones in this sample may be carry-over from other donors' samples. The chain's CDR3 is CSATGGGRETQYF. The CDR3 region has the DNA TGCAGCGCAACAGGCGGCGGACGAGAGACCCAGTACTTC.